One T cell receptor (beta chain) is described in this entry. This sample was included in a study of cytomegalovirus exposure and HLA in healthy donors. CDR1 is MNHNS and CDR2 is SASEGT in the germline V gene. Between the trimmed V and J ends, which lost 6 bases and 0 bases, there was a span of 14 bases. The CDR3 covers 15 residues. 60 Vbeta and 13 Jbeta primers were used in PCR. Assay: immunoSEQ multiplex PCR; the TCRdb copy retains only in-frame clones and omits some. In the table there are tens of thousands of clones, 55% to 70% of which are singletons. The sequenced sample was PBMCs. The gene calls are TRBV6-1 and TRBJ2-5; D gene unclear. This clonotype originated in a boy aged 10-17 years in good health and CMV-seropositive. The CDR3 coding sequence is TGTGCCAGCAGCCTCCCCCCGGAGAACCAAGAGACCCAGTACTTC. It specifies CASSLPPENQETQYF.